These 32 T cell receptor beta chains were sequenced from one sample in a study of cytomegalovirus exposure and HLA in healthy donors. Amplification used 60 Vbeta primers and 13 Jbeta primers. Sequencing used immunoSEQ multiplex PCR; TCRdb keeps in-frame clones, though not all of them. The data contain more than 90,000 clones, approximately 76% of them singletons. Material for sequencing was PBMCs. Source of these receptors: a man between 45 and 60 years old in good health and CMV-seropositive.

The chain carries TRBV28 and TRBJ2-1; D is perhaps TRBD2 (5 bases). Trimming pared 8 bases from V and 0 bases from J, leaving 14 bases between. The CDR3 runs 15 residues. Germline CDR1 is MDHEN and CDR2 is SYDVKM. CDR3 sequence reads: CASLQRSRSYNEQFF. CDR3 DNA sequence: TGTGCCAGCTTACAGCGGAGTCGCTCCTACAATGAGCAGTTCTTC.

V gene TRBV7-2 combines with J gene TRBJ2-5; 9 bases match TRBD1. CDR3 size: 14 residues. Germline CDR1 and CDR2: SGHTA and FQGNSA. The trim removed 5 bases at V and 5 bases at J, leaving 6 bases unmatched. The CDR3 reads CASSTGQGRETQYF. The CDR3 nucleotides are TGTGCCAGCAGCACGGGACAGGGCAGGGAGACCCAGTACTTC.

This clone was observed a single time. The chain couples TRBV14 to TRBJ1-1; possible D gene TRBD1, 6 bases. The V gene's germline CDR1 is SGHDN and CDR2 FVKESK. There are 14 residues in the CDR3. Deletions cut 3 bases from V and 4 bases from J, with 12 bases between. The CDR3 sequence is CASSHGTGFTEAFF. The CDR3 DNA sequence: TGTGCCAGCAGCCACGGTACAGGGTTCACTGAAGCTTTCTTT.

This clone showed up just a few times. The CDR3 sequence: CASSLERMNTEAFF. The CDR3 DNA follows: TGCGCCAGCAGCTTGGAGCGGATGAACACTGAAGCTTTCTTT. This chain uses TRBV5-1 with TRBJ1-1; D call uncertain. Germline CDR1 SGHRS, CDR2 YFSETQ. V was clipped by 0 bases and J by 0 bases, with 6 bases between them. The CDR3 contains 14 residues. Together with reference TRBV5-1 and TRBJ1-1, the CDR3 gives the full variable domain: KAGVTQTPRYLIKTRGQQVTLSCSPISGHRSVSWYQQTPGQGLQFLFEYFSETQRNKGNFPGRFSGRQFSNSRSEMNVSTLELGDSALYLCASSLERMNTEAFFGQGTRLTVV.

This clone occurred a few times. The chain has TRBV18 and TRBJ1-1; TRBD1 agrees at 9 bases. The CDR3 has 18 residues. The trim removed 3 bases at V and 1 base at J, leaving 12 bases unmatched. The germline CDR1 and CDR2 sequences are KGHSH and LQKENI. The CDR3 coding sequence is TGTGCCAGCTCACCGCTCAATTACAGGGGGCAAAAGAACACTGAAGCTTTCTTT. It yields the protein CASSPLNYRGQKNTEAFF. Full variable domain (remainder filled in from reference TRBV18 and TRBJ1-1): NAGVMQNPRHLVRRRGQEARLRCSPMKGHSHVYWYRQLPEEGLKFMVYLQKENIIDESGMPKERFSAEFPKEGPSILRIQQVVRGDSAAYFCASSPLNYRGQKNTEAFFGQGTRLTVV.

The V gene is TRBV19, the J gene TRBJ1-2; the D is unclear. V shed 1 base and J shed 8 bases, with 11 bases lying between them. CDR3 length: 13 residues. Germline V gene sequence: CDR1 LNHDA, CDR2 SQIVND (reference sequence). CDR3: CASSIAQRRGYTF. For the CDR3, the DNA is TGTGCCAGTAGTATAGCACAGCGGAGGGGCTACACCTTC.

This sequence joins TRBV6-5 and TRBJ2-7; TRBD1 agrees at 10 bases. The J segment lost 2 bases and the V segment lost 7 bases, leaving 2 bases of the junction unmatched. Germline-derived CDR1 and CDR2 are MNHEY and SVGAGI. This CDR3 comprises 13 residues. The CDR3 DNA is TGTGCCAGCATCGGACAGGGGGCCTACGAGCAGTACTTC. It encodes CASIGQGAYEQYF.

The rearrangement uses TRBV6-6 and TRBJ2-3; 8 nucleotides align to TRBD1. The ends lost 6 bases at V and 6 bases at J; junction bases unmatched: 11. The CDR3 has 15 amino acids. Germline loops: CDR1 MNHNY, CDR2 SVGAGI (reference sequence). CDR3 amino acids: CASRDRAAGQDTQYF. The CDR3 DNA sequence: TGTGCCAGCAGGGACAGGGCGGCCGGGCAGGATACGCAGTATTTT.

The chain couples TRBV7-6 to TRBJ2-1; 7 bases match TRBD2. Germline lookup yields CDR1 SGHVS and CDR2 FNYEAQ. This CDR3 comprises 16 residues. V was pared by 1 base and J by 0 bases, with 3 bases of the junction left unmatched. In DNA, the CDR3 is TGTGCCAGCAGCTTAGAGGGCGGGAGCTCCTACAATGAGCAGTTCTTC. Its translation is CASSLEGGSSYNEQFF.

V usage is TRBV5-1 and J usage is TRBJ2-4; a possible D gene is TRBD2 (6 bases). This CDR3 has 14 amino acids. The V gene lost 0 bases and the J gene lost 6 bases, with 10 bases spanning the gap. Germline lookup yields CDR1 SGHRS and CDR2 YFSETQ. This CDR3 reads CASSLDGRGNIQYF. The CDR3 coding sequence is TGCGCCAGCAGCTTGGATGGGCGGGGAAACATTCAGTACTTC.

V gene TRBV27 combines with J gene TRBJ2-7; 9 bases fit TRBD1. Losses at the gene ends were 2 bases for V and 5 bases for J; bases not matched to a gene: 7. The CDR3 is made up of 15 amino acids. The germline gives CDR1 MNHEY, CDR2 SMNVEV (reference sequence). The CDR3 is CASSLTGGASNEQYF. In DNA, the CDR3 is TGTGCCAGCAGTTTAACAGGGGGCGCATCCAACGAGCAGTACTTC.

As concerns this clone: Here the CDR3 omits its conserved ending phenylalanine or tryptophan, so a read error is the likely source. V is TRBV7-8 and J is TRBJ1-2, with 7 bases fitting TRBD1. CDR1 is SGHVS and CDR2 is FQNEAQ in the germline V gene. V shed 7 bases, J shed 7 bases, and the junction held 15 bases outside the gene matches. The CDR3 length is 15 residues. The DNA of the CDR3 is TGTGCCAGCAAAGGGAACAGGGGTCCAGGGGGTGGCTACACCCTC. Its translation is CASKGNRGPGGGYTL.

The chain is built from TRBV7-2 and TRBJ2-1; perhaps TRBD1 as D (6 bases). The ends were cut back, 5 bases at V and 7 bases at J, with 18 bases in the middle. This CDR3 spans 15 amino acids. Germline V gives CDR1 SGHTA, CDR2 FQGNSA. CDR3 DNA sequence: TGTGCCAGCAGCAAAGGGACATCAAGGATGAATGAGCAGTTCTTC. Translating gives CASSKGTSRMNEQFF. Filled out from reference TRBV7-2 and TRBJ2-1, the complete variable domain reads GAGVSQSPSNKVTEKGKDVELRCDPISGHTALYWYRQSLGQGLEFLIYFQGNSAPDKSGLPSDRFSAERTGGSVSTLTIQRTQQEDSAVYLCASSKGTSRMNEQFFGPGTRLTVL.

This chain joins TRBV7-6 and TRBJ2-5; 10 bases are a match to TRBD1. With the DNA end fitting TRBJ2-7 better, the J assignment may be wrong. Germline V gene sequence: CDR1 SGHVS, CDR2 FNYEAQ. The CDR3 is 17 residues long. This chain's CDR3 is CASSLGTGAAGYREQYF. CDR3 sequence (DNA): TGTGCCAGCAGCTTGGGGACAGGGGCTGCTGGTTACCGCGAGCAGTACTTC.

This clone has a handful of counts. V usage is TRBV7-6 and J usage is TRBJ2-5, with a tentative D call TRBD2 (6 bases). CDR1 SGHVS and CDR2 FNYEAQ come from the germline V gene. V was shortened by 5 bases and J by 7 bases, with 17 bases between the two germline ends. The CDR3 sequence is 14 residues long. CDR3: CASSPVTSSGTQYF. Written as DNA, the CDR3 is TGTGCCAGCAGCCCCGTGACTAGTTCTGGGACCCAGTACTTC.

This clone was seen just once. The chain uses TRBV6-6 and TRBJ2-1; possible D gene TRBD2, 6 bases. The CDR3 length is 13 residues. Germline CDR1 is MNHNY and CDR2 is SVGAGI (reference sequence). V was shortened by 2 bases and J by 6 bases, with 8 bases between the two germline ends. The CDR3 nucleotides read TGTGCCAGCAGTTACGTGGAGGGCAATGAGCAGTTCTTC. Translation: CASSYVEGNEQFF.

The genes are TRBV7-7 and TRBJ2-7; D is perhaps TRBD1 (6 bases). The CDR3 contains 11 residues. CDR1 is SSHAT and CDR2 is FNYEAQ in the germline V gene (reference sequence). For the CDR3, the DNA is TGTGCTTACAGGGTGGACTACGAGCAGTACTTC. Protein sequence: CAYRVDYEQYF.

J is TRBJ2-3 and V is TRBV7-2; 7 nucleotides line up with TRBD1. Looked up from germline, CDR1 is SGHTA and CDR2 is FQGNSA. CDR3 length: 15 amino acids. The V segment lost 4 bases and the J segment 3 bases; nucleotides outside the gene matches: 7. The CDR3 DNA sequence: TGTGCCAGCAGCTCACAGACAGGGAAGACAGATACGCAGTATTTT. Its translation: CASSSQTGKTDTQYF.

The V call is TRBV10-3, the J call TRBJ2-1; TRBD2 aligns across 11 bases. Germline V gene sequence: CDR1 ENHRY, CDR2 SYGVKD. With V trimmed by 6 bases and J by 8 bases, 9 bases remained unmatched. The CDR3 totals 15 residues. The CDR3 here is CAIRGTSGGTDEQFF. CDR3 nucleotides: TGTGCCATCAGGGGCACTAGCGGGGGCACGGATGAGCAGTTCTTC.

V gene TRBV5-5 combines with J gene TRBJ2-3; 7 bases are a match to TRBD1. V lost 3 bases and J lost 0; bases outside the gene matches: 10. CDR3 length: 17 residues. The V gene's germline CDR1 is SGHKS and CDR2 YYEKEE (reference sequence). In DNA form, the CDR3 reads TGTGCCAGCAGCTCACCTTCGACAGGGTCTAGCACAGATACGCAGTATTTT. It yields the protein CASSSPSTGSSTDTQYF.

The rearrangement uses TRBV28 and TRBJ2-5; 10 bases agree with TRBD1. Per germline, CDR1 MDHEN and CDR2 SYDVKM. The V and J ends lost 2 bases and 5 bases, in that order; junction bases with no gene match: 5. The CDR3 spans 15 residues. The CDR3 nucleotides read TGTGCCAGCAGTTTAGGGGACAGGGGTCGGGAGACCCAGTACTTC. It is translated as CASSLGDRGRETQYF.

This chain uses TRBV4-1 with TRBJ2-7, with 11 bases fitting TRBD2. Germline trimming cut 2 bases from V and 2 bases from J; bases unmatched to any gene: 11. The CDR3 runs 18 residues. Per the germline V gene, CDR1 is MGHRA and CDR2 is YSYEKL. The chain's CDR3 is CASSQLTGVAGGPYEQYF. The CDR3 region has the DNA TGCGCCAGCAGCCAACTCACGGGGGTAGCGGGAGGGCCCTACGAGCAGTACTTC.

The V call is TRBV13, the J call TRBJ1-2; 9 positions agree with TRBD1. Trimming cost V 2 bases and J 8 bases; bases outside gene matches: 6. This CDR3 has 14 amino acids. Germline V gives CDR1 PRHDT, CDR2 FYEKMQ (reference sequence). Here the CDR3 reads CASSLRTGDQGYTF. CDR3 in DNA: TGTGCCAGCAGCTTACGGACAGGGGATCAAGGCTACACCTTC.

This rearrangement joins TRBV4-1 to TRBJ2-3; a weak D match, TRBD2 (7 bases). CDR3 length: 16 amino acids. Between the trimmed V and J ends, which lost 5 bases and 4 bases, there was a span of 19 bases. From germline, CDR1 is MGHRA and CDR2 YSYEKL. The CDR3 loop reads CASSSIWGGAPDTQYF. The CDR3 nucleotides are TGCGCCAGCAGCTCGATTTGGGGGGGGGCACCAGATACGCAGTATTTT.

The CDR3 is CASRMTHPADYEQYF. The DNA of the CDR3 is TGTGCCAGCAGGATGACTCATCCAGCAGATTACGAGCAGTACTTC. The chain recombines TRBV6-4 with TRBJ2-7; no definite D call. Germline CDR1 and CDR2: MRHNA and SNTAGT. CDR3 length: 15 amino acids. V lost 6 bases, J lost 4 bases, and 19 bases lay in between.

In DNA, the CDR3 is TGTGCCAGCTCACCGACGCTAGCGGGGGCCTACAATGAGCAGTTCTTC. Translated, it gives CASSPTLAGAYNEQFF. The V and J genes are TRBV18 and TRBJ2-1, with 10 nucleotides matching TRBD2. The germline V gene encodes CDR1 KGHSH and CDR2 LQKENI. CDR3 length: 16 residues. With 3 bases clipped from V and 2 bases from J, the junction kept 4 bases outside the gene matches.

The chain uses TRBV28 and TRBJ2-7; D possibly corresponds to TRBD1 (6 bases). Germline V gene sequence: CDR1 MDHEN, CDR2 SYDVKM. The CDR3 covers 13 residues. V shed 4 bases and J shed 3 bases, with 10 bases lying between them. The CDR3 is CASSWTEIYEQYF. The CDR3 DNA is TGTGCCAGCAGTTGGACAGAAATCTACGAGCAGTACTTC.

The chain couples TRBV5-1 to TRBJ2-7; a weak D match, TRBD2 (6 bases). The CDR3 length is 14 residues. V lost 1 base and J lost 3, with 11 bases in between. Germline-derived CDR1 and CDR2 are SGHRS and YFSETQ. DNA of the CDR3: TGCGCCAGCAGCTTGACGGGAGCGGGCTACGAGCAGTACTTC. It encodes CASSLTGAGYEQYF. The whole variable domain, filled in from reference TRBV5-1 and TRBJ2-7, reads KAGVTQTPRYLIKTRGQQVTLSCSPISGHRSVSWYQQTPGQGLQFLFEYFSETQRNKGNFPGRFSGRQFSNSRSEMNVSTLELGDSALYLCASSLTGAGYEQYFGPGTRLTVT.

The chain links TRBV7-2 to TRBJ2-2; TRBD1 might be the D (5 bases). The germline CDR1 and CDR2 sequences are SGHTA and FQGNSA. Deletions cut 1 base from V and 13 bases from J, with 10 bases between. The CDR3 runs to 12 residues. Here the CDR3 DNA reads TGTGCCAGCAGCTTAGGGCCGCAGGGGCTGTTTTTT. It translates to CASSLGPQGLFF.

This clone was counted a few times. The chain joins TRBV4-1 to TRBJ1-4; 10 bases agree with TRBD1. In germline, CDR1 is MGHRA, CDR2 YSYEKL. The CDR3 runs 13 residues. The V and J ends lost 4 bases and 13 bases, in that order; junction bases with no gene match: 6. In DNA, the CDR3 is TGCGCCAGCAGCCTGGGACAGGGGTTTGCACTGTTTTTT. As protein: CASSLGQGFALFF.

J is TRBJ2-2 and V is TRBV29-1; D not certain. CDR3 length: 12 amino acids. V shed 8 bases and J shed 2 bases, with 9 bases lying between them. The germline gives CDR1 SQVTM, CDR2 ANQGSEA. The CDR3 protein is CSSGLNTGELFF. The CDR3 DNA is TGCAGCTCAGGTTTAAACACCGGGGAGCTGTTTTTT.

The chain combines TRBV28 with TRBJ1-1; tentative D call: TRBD1 (6 bases). The V end was cut by 6 bases, the J end by 3 bases, with 26 bases between. The CDR3 loop spans 18 amino acids. Germline V gene lookup returns CDR1 MDHEN and CDR2 SYDVKM. This CDR3 reads CASSPSGGRWVSDTEAFF. The CDR3 nucleotides are TGTGCCAGCAGCCCCTCGGGGGGGCGATGGGTATCGGACACTGAAGCTTTCTTT.